The 9 T cell receptor beta chains below all came from one sample that was sequenced in a study of technical replicates of blood from several donors. Produced via immunoSEQ multiplex PCR; TCRdb's table is partial and in-frame only. This sample has roughly 100,000 clones, with 96% found just once. What was sequenced was T cells isolated from PBMCs. Receptors were obtained from a human donor in good health.

The rearrangement links TRBV2 to TRBJ1-1; TRBD1 is a possible D gene (6 bases). The CDR3 extends over 13 amino acids. The V gene's germline CDR1 is SNHLY and CDR2 FYNNEI. The V end was cut by 6 bases, the J end by 3 bases, with 11 bases between. The chain's CDR3 is CASSLQGDTEAFF. The DNA of the CDR3 is TGTGCCAGCAGCCTACAGGGCGACACTGAAGCTTTCTTT.

V is TRBV5-1 and J is TRBJ2-1, with 9 bases matching TRBD2. This CDR3 is 16 amino acids long. The germline CDR1 and CDR2 sequences are SGHRS and YFSETQ. The junction had 8 bases not matched to a gene; V was cut back by 4 bases and J by 3 bases. In DNA form, the CDR3 reads TGCGCCAGCAGCCATCTAGCGGGACTTAACTACAATGAGCAGTTCTTC. It codes for CASSHLAGLNYNEQFF. The full variable domain, in which reference TRBV5-1 and TRBJ2-1 provide the parts outside the CDR3, is KAGVTQTPRYLIKTRGQQVTLSCSPISGHRSVSWYQQTPGQGLQFLFEYFSETQRNKGNFPGRFSGRQFSNSRSEMNVSTLELGDSALYLCASSHLAGLNYNEQFFGPGTRLTVL.

The chain recombines TRBV4-1 with TRBJ2-1, with no clear D. Germline CDR1 reads MGHRA; CDR2 reads YSYEKL. The ends were cut back, 5 bases at V and 8 bases at J, with 10 bases in the middle. The CDR3 totals 12 residues. DNA of the CDR3: TGCGCCAGCAGCACGCCAGGCTATGAGCAGTTCTTC. The encoded protein is CASSTPGYEQFF.

In its sample, this clone was seen once. This chain links TRBV28 with TRBJ2-7; no definite D call. V shed 6 bases and J shed 4 bases, with 16 bases lying between them. This CDR3 is built from 14 residues. CDR1 and CDR2 (germline): MDHEN, SYDVKM. DNA of the CDR3: TGTGCCAGCAGCCAGGTTTCGGTTTTGTACGAGCAGTACTTC. Residues: CASSQVSVLYEQYF.

The V gene is TRBV7-2, the J gene TRBJ2-4, with 12 bases that match TRBD2. CDR1 is SGHTA, CDR2 FQGNSA, per germline. This CDR3 spans 17 amino acids. Trimming took 2 bases from V and 8 from J; bases not matched to a gene: 10. CDR3 amino acids: CASSLKKTSGSLYIQYF. The CDR3, as DNA: TGTGCCAGCAGCTTAAAAAAGACTAGCGGGAGTCTCTACATTCAGTACTTC.

V usage is TRBV10-2 and J usage is TRBJ2-3; 13 bases are a match to TRBD2. V dropped 8 bases and J dropped 6; count of bases not matched to a gene: 5. Germline lookup yields CDR1 WSHSY and CDR2 SAAADI. CDR3 length: 14 residues. The CDR3 region is CASETSGGADTQYF. CDR3 coding DNA: TGCGCCAGCGAAACTAGCGGGGGGGCGGATACGCAGTATTTT.

The V call is TRBV7-8, the J call TRBJ2-1; 10 nucleotides line up with TRBD1. Germline V gene sequence: CDR1 SGHVS, CDR2 FQNEAQ. J lost 6 bases, V lost 4 bases, and 12 bases had no gene match. The CDR3 length is 17 residues. DNA for the CDR3: TGTGCCAGCAGCTACCAGAGCCGGGACAGGGGTTCCAATGAGCAGTTCTTC. This translates into CASSYQSRDRGSNEQFF. The variable domain in full, completed from reference TRBV7-8 and TRBJ2-1, reads GAGVSQSPRYKVAKRGQDVALRCDPISGHVSLFWYQQALGQGPEFLTYFQNEAQLDKSGLPSDRFFAERPEGSVSTLKIQRTQQEDSAVYLCASSYQSRDRGSNEQFFGPGTRLTVL.

In nucleotides, the CDR3 is TGTGCCAGCGGAACCGGGACTTACAGCTCCTACAATGAGCAGTTCTTC. This codes for CASGTGTYSSYNEQFF. This rearrangement joins TRBV5-5 to TRBJ2-1; tentative D call: TRBD2 (6 bases). This CDR3 is built from 16 residues. The V gene lost 7 bases and the J gene lost 0 bases, with 17 bases spanning the gap. Germline V lookup: CDR1 SGHKS, CDR2 YYEKEE (reference sequence).

This sequence joins TRBV6-6 and TRBJ1-6, with D maybe TRBD1 (6 bases). CDR1 is MNHNY and CDR2 is SVGAGI in the germline V gene (reference sequence). CDR3 length equals 15 residues. V lost 2 bases to trimming and J lost 6 bases, with 11 bases between them. CDR3 DNA: TGTGCCAGCAGTTACGGGGGGGCTGGTAATTCACCCCTCCACTTT. Its translation: CASSYGGAGNSPLHF.